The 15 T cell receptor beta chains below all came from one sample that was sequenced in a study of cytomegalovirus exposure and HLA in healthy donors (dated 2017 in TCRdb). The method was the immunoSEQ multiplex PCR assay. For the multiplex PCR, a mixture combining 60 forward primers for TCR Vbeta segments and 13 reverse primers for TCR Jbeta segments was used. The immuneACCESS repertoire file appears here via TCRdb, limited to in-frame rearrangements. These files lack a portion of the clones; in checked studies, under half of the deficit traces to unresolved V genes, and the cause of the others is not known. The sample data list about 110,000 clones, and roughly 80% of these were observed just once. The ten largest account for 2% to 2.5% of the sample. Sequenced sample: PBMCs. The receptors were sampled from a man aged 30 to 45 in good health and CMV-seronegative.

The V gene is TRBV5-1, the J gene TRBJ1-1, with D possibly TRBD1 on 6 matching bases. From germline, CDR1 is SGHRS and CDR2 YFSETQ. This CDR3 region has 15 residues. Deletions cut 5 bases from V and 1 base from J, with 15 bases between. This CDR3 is CASRSAGTPNTEAFF. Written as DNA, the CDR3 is TGCGCCAGCAGGTCCGCCGGGACACCGAACACTGAAGCTTTCTTT.

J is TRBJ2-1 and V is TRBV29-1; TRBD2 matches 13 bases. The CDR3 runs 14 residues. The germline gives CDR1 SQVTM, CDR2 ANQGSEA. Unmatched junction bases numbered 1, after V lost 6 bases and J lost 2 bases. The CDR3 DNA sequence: TGCAGCGTGGGGACTAGCGGGACCTACAATGAGCAGTTCTTC. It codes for CSVGTSGTYNEQFF.

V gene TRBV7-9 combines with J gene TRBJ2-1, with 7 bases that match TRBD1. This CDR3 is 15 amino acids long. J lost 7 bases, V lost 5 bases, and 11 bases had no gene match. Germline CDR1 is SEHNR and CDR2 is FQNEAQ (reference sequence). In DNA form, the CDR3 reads TGTGCCAGCAGCACACGGACAGGCGCCTGGAATGAGCAGTTCTTC. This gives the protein CASSTRTGAWNEQFF.

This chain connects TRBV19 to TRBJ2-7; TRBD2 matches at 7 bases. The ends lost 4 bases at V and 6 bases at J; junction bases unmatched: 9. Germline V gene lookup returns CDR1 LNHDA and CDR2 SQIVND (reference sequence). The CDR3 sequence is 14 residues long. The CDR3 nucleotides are TGTGCCAGTAGTAGAGTAGGAGGGGAGGGCGAGCAGTACTTC. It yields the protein CASSRVGGEGEQYF.

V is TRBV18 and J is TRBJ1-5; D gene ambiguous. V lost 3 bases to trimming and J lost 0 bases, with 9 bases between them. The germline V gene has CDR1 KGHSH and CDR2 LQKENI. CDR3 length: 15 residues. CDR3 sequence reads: CASSPNQNSNQPQHF. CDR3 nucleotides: TGTGCCAGCTCACCTAATCAGAATAGCAATCAGCCCCAGCATTTT.

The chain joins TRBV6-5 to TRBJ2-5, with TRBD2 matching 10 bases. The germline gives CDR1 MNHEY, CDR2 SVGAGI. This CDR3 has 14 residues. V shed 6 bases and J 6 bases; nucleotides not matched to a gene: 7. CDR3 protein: CASSSSGSPKTQYF. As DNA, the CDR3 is TGTGCCAGCAGCTCTAGCGGGAGTCCCAAGACCCAGTACTTC.

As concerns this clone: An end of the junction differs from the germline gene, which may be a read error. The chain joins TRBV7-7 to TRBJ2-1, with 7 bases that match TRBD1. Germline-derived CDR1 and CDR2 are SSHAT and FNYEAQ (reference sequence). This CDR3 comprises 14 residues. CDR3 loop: CASSEGQMVNEQFF. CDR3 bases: TGTGCTAGCAGCGAGGGACAGATGGTCAATGAGCAGTTCTTC.

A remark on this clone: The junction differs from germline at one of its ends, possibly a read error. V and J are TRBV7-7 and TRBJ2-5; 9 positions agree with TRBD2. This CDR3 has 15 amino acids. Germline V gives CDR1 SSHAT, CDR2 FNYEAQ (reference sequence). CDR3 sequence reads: CASSLVAGGQETQYF. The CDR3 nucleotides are TGTGCTAGCAGCTTGGTGGCGGGGGGGCAAGAGACCCAGTACTTC. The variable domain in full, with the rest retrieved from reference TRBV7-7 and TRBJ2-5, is GAGVSQSPRYKVTKRGQDVTLRCDPISSHATLYWYQQALGQGPEFLTYFNYEAQPDKSGLPSDRFSAERPEGSISTLTIQRTEQRDSAMYRCASSLVAGGQETQYFGPGTRLLVL.

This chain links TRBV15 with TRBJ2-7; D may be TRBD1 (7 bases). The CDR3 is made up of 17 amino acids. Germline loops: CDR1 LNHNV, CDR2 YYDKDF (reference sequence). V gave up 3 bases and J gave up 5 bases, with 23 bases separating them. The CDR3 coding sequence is TGTGCCACCAGCAGCGTTCCCCCAGGGCAGGGGGGTCACGAGCAGTACTTC. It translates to CATSSVPPGQGGHEQYF.

The CDR3 region has the DNA TGTGCCTGGGGAATGGACAGGGGGATGCAGTTCTTC. Amino acids: CAWGMDRGMQFF. This chain links TRBV30 with TRBJ2-1; 10 positions agree with TRBD1. The CDR3 totals 12 residues. Trimming at V came to 5 bases and at J to 12 bases, leaving 7 bases not matched to a gene. CDR1 is GTSNPN and CDR2 is SVGIG in the germline V gene (reference sequence).

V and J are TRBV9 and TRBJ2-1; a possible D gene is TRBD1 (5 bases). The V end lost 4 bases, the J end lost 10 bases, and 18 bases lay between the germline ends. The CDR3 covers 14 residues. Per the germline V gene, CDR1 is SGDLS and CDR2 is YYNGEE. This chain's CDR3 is CASSTSGTPGEQFF. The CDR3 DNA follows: TGTGCCAGCAGCACCTCGGGCACGCCAGGGGAGCAGTTCTTC.

CDR3 amino acids: CASSQGMQVTSYEQYF. DNA of the CDR3: TGCGCCAGCAGCCAAGGAATGCAGGTCACCTCCTACGAGCAGTACTTC. V usage is TRBV4-1 and J usage is TRBJ2-7; D uncertain. CDR3 length equals 16 residues. Trimming cost V 1 base and J 0 bases, with 13 bases left between them. Germline values: CDR1 MGHRA, CDR2 YSYEKL.

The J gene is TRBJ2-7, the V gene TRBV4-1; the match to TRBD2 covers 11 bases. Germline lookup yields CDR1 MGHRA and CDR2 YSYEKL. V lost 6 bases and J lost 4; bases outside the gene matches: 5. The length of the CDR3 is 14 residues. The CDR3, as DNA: TGCGCCAGCAGTCTACTAGCGGGAGAGTACGAGCAGTACTTC. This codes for CASSLLAGEYEQYF.

Here the CDR3 DNA reads TGCGCCAGCAGCCAATCCTACGAGCAGTACTTC. Translated: CASSQSYEQYF. This chain joins TRBV5-1 and TRBJ2-7; unclear D gene. Trimming left V 4 bases short and J 1 base short, with 3 bases between. The length of the CDR3 is 11 residues. Germline CDR1 SGHRS, CDR2 YFSETQ.

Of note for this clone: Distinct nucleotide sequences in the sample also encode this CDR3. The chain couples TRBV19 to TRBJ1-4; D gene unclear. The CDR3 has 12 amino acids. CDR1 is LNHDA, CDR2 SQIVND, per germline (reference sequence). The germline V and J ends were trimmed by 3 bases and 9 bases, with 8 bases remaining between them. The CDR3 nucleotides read TGTGCCAGTAGTATCGGCGGTAAAAAACTGTTTTTT. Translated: CASSIGGKKLFF.